Following are 14 T cell receptor beta chains from one sample sequenced in a study of blood T cell repertoires in COVID-19. Libraries were prepared by immunoSEQ multiplex PCR; TCRdb keeps only in-frame clonotypes and omits some of them. The sample carries around 40,000 clones, about 87% recorded once. Sequenced sample: peripheral blood. The receptors stem from a man in his forties with COVID-19, enrolled during active disease.

In its sample, this clone was seen once. In nucleotides, the CDR3 is TGTGCCAGCAGCCCCAGACAGCCGTACCAAGAGACCCAGTACTTC. It specifies CASSPRQPYQETQYF. The chain has TRBV14 and TRBJ2-5, with TRBD1 as a possible D gene (5 bases). V lost 4 bases and J lost 0, with 12 bases in between. Germline loops: CDR1 SGHDN, CDR2 FVKESK. The CDR3 consists of 15 residues.

The V call is TRBV6-5, the J call TRBJ1-3; TRBD1 matches 7 bases. The ends lost 6 bases at V and 3 bases at J; junction bases unmatched: 2. Germline loops: CDR1 MNHEY, CDR2 SVGAGI. This CDR3 region has 13 residues. CDR3 sequence (DNA): TGTGCCAGCAGCACAGGGGATGGAAACACCATATATTTT. This encodes CASSTGDGNTIYF.

This chain joins TRBV3-1 (or the pseudogene TRBV3-2) and TRBJ1-6; D gene uncertain. Germline assignment: CDR1 LGHDT and CDR2 YNNKEL (reference sequence). Trimming took off 4 bases at V and 2 bases at J, with 6 bases between the two ends. The CDR3 length is 14 residues. The CDR3 DNA follows: TGTGCCAGCAGCCGAGGGCCCTATAATTCACCCCTCCACTTT. It codes for CASSRGPYNSPLHF.

The V gene is TRBV3-1 (or the pseudogene TRBV3-2), the J gene TRBJ2-3; 14 positions match TRBD2. Germline CDR1 and CDR2: LGHDT and YNNKEL (reference sequence). This CDR3 is 18 amino acids long. J gave up 4 bases and V 0 bases, and 6 bases lay outside the gene matches. The CDR3 DNA reads TGTGCCAGCAGCCAAGAAGGGACTAGCGGGAGTCGGGCAGATACGCAGTATTTT. Translated, it gives CASSQEGTSGSRADTQYF.

The V and J genes are TRBV9 and TRBJ1-1; D is ambiguous. V shed 0 bases and J shed 4 bases, with 7 bases lying between them. CDR1 and CDR2 from the germline V gene are SGDLS and YYNGEE. The CDR3 has 13 amino acids. Here the CDR3 reads CASSVGGSTEAFF. In DNA, the CDR3 is TGTGCCAGCAGCGTAGGAGGGAGCACTGAAGCTTTCTTT.

This chain connects TRBV27 to TRBJ1-3, with 7 bases that match TRBD1. Germline V lookup: CDR1 MNHEY, CDR2 SMNVEV (reference sequence). The CDR3 is 15 residues long. The trim removed 2 bases at V and 1 base at J, leaving 2 bases unmatched. The CDR3 is CASSLQGVSGNTIYF. Written as DNA, the CDR3 is TGTGCCAGCAGTTTACAGGGGGTGTCTGGAAACACCATATATTTT.

This rearrangement joins TRBV5-1 to TRBJ2-7, with D possibly TRBD1 on 6 matching bases. Germline-derived CDR1 and CDR2 are SGHRS and YFSETQ. Trimming stripped 0 bases from V and 4 bases from J, with 11 bases between. The CDR3 runs to 14 residues. In DNA, the CDR3 is TGCGCCAGCAGCTTGGGGCAGGGGATGTACGAGCAGTACTTC. Its protein is CASSLGQGMYEQYF.

This clone was seen a single time. V is TRBV2 and J is TRBJ2-7; 10 bases map to TRBD2. CDR3 size: 14 residues. The V and J ends lost 8 bases and 9 bases, in that order; junction bases with no gene match: 13. Germline-derived CDR1 and CDR2 are SNHLY and FYNNEI. The CDR3 nucleotides read TGTGCCAGCGTGGTAGCAGAGCGGGGGGGCGCGCAGTACTTC. This translates into CASVVAERGGAQYF.

The chain uses TRBV2 and TRBJ1-4; tentative D call: TRBD1 (6 bases). From germline, CDR1 is SNHLY and CDR2 FYNNEI. Deletions cut 3 bases from V and 3 bases from J, with 8 bases between. There are 14 residues in the CDR3. DNA of the CDR3: TGTGCCAGCAGTGAGGGGGCCGCTAATGAAAAACTGTTTTTT. Translation: CASSEGAANEKLFF. The whole variable domain, filled in from reference TRBV2 and TRBJ1-4, reads EPEVTQTPSHQVTQMGQEVILRCVPISNHLYFYWYRQILGQKVEFLVSFYNNEISEKSEIFDDQFSVERPDGSNFTLKIRSTKLEDSAMYFCASSEGAANEKLFFGSGTQLSVL.

The rearrangement uses TRBV28 and TRBJ2-7; D uncertain. The germline CDR1 and CDR2 sequences are MDHEN and SYDVKM. This CDR3 contains 13 residues. The V gene lost 2 bases and the J gene lost 5 bases, with 10 bases spanning the gap. DNA of the CDR3: TGTGCCAGCAGTTTAACCAGTCCCAACGAGCAGTACTTC. Translating gives CASSLTSPNEQYF.

This clone was counted a single time. The chain is built from TRBV18 and TRBJ1-2; D is unclear. In germline, CDR1 is KGHSH, CDR2 LQKENI. CDR3 length: 14 residues. Trimming took off 2 bases at V and 3 bases at J, with 10 bases between the two ends. Written as DNA, the CDR3 is TGTGCCAGCTCACCAAATTGGGGAGACTATGGCTACACCTTC. Its protein product is CASSPNWGDYGYTF.

This clone has only a few counts. V and J are TRBV14 and TRBJ2-1; TRBD2 might be the D (5 bases). This CDR3 has 16 amino acids. From germline, CDR1 is SGHDN and CDR2 FVKESK. The V end was cut by 1 base, the J end by 4 bases, with 14 bases between. CDR3 DNA: TGTGCCAGCAGCCAAGCCCTAGCATCAGGTTACAATGAGCAGTTCTTC. It codes for CASSQALASGYNEQFF. Complete variable domain (other parts from reference TRBV14 and TRBJ2-1): EAGVTQFPSHSVIEKGQTVTLRCDPISGHDNLYWYRRVMGKEIKFLLHFVKESKQDESGMPNNRFLAERTGGTYSTLKVQPAELEDSGVYFCASSQALASGYNEQFFGPGTRLTVL.

The DNA of the CDR3 is TGTGCCACCTCATCGGCGGGAGGGAATGGCTACACCTTC. Translation: CATSSAGGNGYTF. The V call is TRBV15, the J call TRBJ1-2, with no clear D. The CDR3 spans 13 residues. Germline values: CDR1 LNHNV, CDR2 YYDKDF (reference sequence). Trimming took off 8 bases at V and 6 bases at J, with 16 bases between the two ends. The full variable domain, in which reference TRBV15 and TRBJ1-2 provide the parts outside the CDR3, is DAMVIQNPRYQVTQFGKPVTLSCSQTLNHNVMYWYQQKSSQAPKLLFHYYDKDFNNEADTPDNFQSRRPNTSFCFLDIRSPGLGDTAMYLCATSSAGGNGYTFGSGTRLTVV.

J is TRBJ2-7 and V is TRBV11-3; a weak D match, TRBD2 (6 bases). The CDR3 runs 14 residues. The V gene's germline CDR1 is SGHNT and CDR2 YENEEA. V lost 0 bases and J lost 3, with 9 bases in between. The CDR3 DNA sequence: TGTGCCAGCAGCTTAGATCAGACTAGCTACGAGCAGTACTTC. Residues: CASSLDQTSYEQYF.